This passage covers 2 T cell receptor beta chains from one sample sequenced in a study of blood T cell repertoires in COVID-19. Clones were sequenced by immunoSEQ multiplex PCR, and TCRdb holds only the in-frame ones, with some missing. The sample lists about 300,000 clones, roughly 85% occurring once. The sample consisted of PBMCs or T cells enriched from blood (not recorded which). These receptors all come from a woman between 50 and 59 years old who had recovered from COVID-19.

The chain combines TRBV6-5 with TRBJ1-1; TRBD1 might be the D (6 bases). Germline CDR1 and CDR2: MNHEY and SVGAGI. The V gene lost 4 bases and the J gene lost 0 bases, with 9 bases spanning the gap. The CDR3 loop spans 14 amino acids. This chain's CDR3 is CASSFDRLNTEAFF. CDR3 in DNA: TGTGCCAGCAGTTTCGACAGGTTGAACACTGAAGCTTTCTTT.

This clone was seen only once. This chain links TRBV5-8 with TRBJ2-4; weak D call: TRBD1 (8 bases). Germline loops: CDR1 SGHTS, CDR2 YDEGEE. V lost 4 bases, J lost 12 bases, and 23 bases lay in between. The CDR3 has 15 residues. This CDR3 is CASSATGGRGVSQYF. The CDR3 DNA is TGTGCCAGCAGCGCTACAGGGGGACGGGGGGTTAGTCAGTACTTC. The whole variable domain, remainder taken from reference TRBV5-8 and TRBJ2-4, is EAGVTQSPTHLIKTRGQQATLRCSPISGHTSVYWYQQALGLGLQFLLWYDEGEERNRGNFPPRFSGRQFPNYSSELNVNALELEDSALYLCASSATGGRGVSQYFGAGTRLSVL.